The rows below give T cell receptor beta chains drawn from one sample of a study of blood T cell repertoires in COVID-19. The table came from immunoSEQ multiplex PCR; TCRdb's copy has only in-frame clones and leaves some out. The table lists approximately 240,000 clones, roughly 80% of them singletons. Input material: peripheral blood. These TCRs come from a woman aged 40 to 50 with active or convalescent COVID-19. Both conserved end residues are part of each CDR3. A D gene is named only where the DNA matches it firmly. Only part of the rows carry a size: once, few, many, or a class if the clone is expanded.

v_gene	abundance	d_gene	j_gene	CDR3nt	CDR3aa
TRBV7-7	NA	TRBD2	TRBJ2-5	TGTGCTAGCAGCTTGGGGACTAGCAATCGGGAGACCCAGTACTTC	CASSLGTSNRETQYF
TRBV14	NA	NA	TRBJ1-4	TGTGCCAGCAAGCGGGCAGGTCAAAATGAAAAACTGTTTTTT	CASKRAGQNEKLFF
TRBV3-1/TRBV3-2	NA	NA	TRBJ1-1	TGTGCCAGCAGCCGGCAGGTGAACACTGAAGCTTTCTTT	CASSRQVNTEAFF
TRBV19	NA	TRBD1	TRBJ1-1	TGTGCCAGTACCCCGGGACAGGGTCGGTACACTGAAGCTTTCTTT	CASTPGQGRYTEAFF
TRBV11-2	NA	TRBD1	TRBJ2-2	TGTGCCAGCAGCAGGGGACAGACGAACACCGGGGAGCTGTTTTTT	CASSRGQTNTGELFF
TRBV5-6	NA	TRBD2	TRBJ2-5	TGTGCCAGCAGTCCGGCGGGGGAAGAGACCCAGTACTTC	CASSPAGEETQYF
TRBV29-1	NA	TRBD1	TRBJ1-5	TGCAGCGTCGGGACAGGGGTGGATCAGCCCCAGCATTTT	CSVGTGVDQPQHF
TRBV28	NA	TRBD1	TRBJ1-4	TGTGCCAGCAGTTCACAGGGGGGTGAAAAACTGTTTTTT	CASSSQGGEKLFF
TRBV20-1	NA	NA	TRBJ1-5	TGCAGTGCTAGTTTGGGAGGGGACTATCAGCCCCAGCATTTT	CSASLGGDYQPQHF
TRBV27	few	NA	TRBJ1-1	TGTGCCAGCAGTTTCTGGGGGGGCGGCACTGAAGCTTTCTTT	CASSFWGGGTEAFF
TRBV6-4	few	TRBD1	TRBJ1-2	TGTGCCAGCAGTATGAGGACAGGGGGCTCAACTGGCTACACCTTC	CASSMRTGGSTGYTF
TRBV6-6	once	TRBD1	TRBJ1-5	TGTGCCAGCAGTGGGGGACAGGGTTATCAGCCCCAGCATTTT	CASSGGQGYQPQHF
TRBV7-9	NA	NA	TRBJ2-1	TGTGCCAGCAGCTTATTGGGCCGGATAAATGAGCAGTTCTTC	CASSLLGRINEQFF
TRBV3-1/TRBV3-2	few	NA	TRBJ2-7	TGTGCCAGCAGCCCGACAGCCTACGAGCAGTACTTC	CASSPTAYEQYF
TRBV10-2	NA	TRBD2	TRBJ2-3	TGCGCCAGCAGTGAGTTTTTAGGCGGGGGGGCCCTAGATACGCAGTATTTT	CASSEFLGGGALDTQYF
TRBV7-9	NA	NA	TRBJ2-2	TGTGCCAGCAGCTTAGAGCATAACACCGGGGAGCTGTTTTTT	CASSLEHNTGELFF
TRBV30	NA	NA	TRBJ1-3	TGTGCCTGGAGTCCCCGTGGGGGGTACGCTGGAAACACCATATATTTT	CAWSPRGGYAGNTIYF
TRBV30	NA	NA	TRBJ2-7	TGTGCCTGGGAGGCAGGGGCCTACGAGCAGTACTTC	CAWEAGAYEQYF
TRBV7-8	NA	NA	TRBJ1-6	TGTGCCAGCAGCCCCATGGAGGGTCTCCTCCACTTT	CASSPMEGLLHF
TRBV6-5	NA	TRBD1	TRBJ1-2	TGTGCCAGCAGATTTGGACAGGACTATGGCTACACCTTC	CASRFGQDYGYTF
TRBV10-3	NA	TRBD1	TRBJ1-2	TGTGCCATCAGTGAGACCGGGACAGGACCCTATGGCTACACCTTC	CAISETGTGPYGYTF
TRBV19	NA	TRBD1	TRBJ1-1	TGTGCCAGTATTAATTTAGGGGGCCGGAACGCTGAAGCTTTCTTT	CASINLGGRNAEAFF